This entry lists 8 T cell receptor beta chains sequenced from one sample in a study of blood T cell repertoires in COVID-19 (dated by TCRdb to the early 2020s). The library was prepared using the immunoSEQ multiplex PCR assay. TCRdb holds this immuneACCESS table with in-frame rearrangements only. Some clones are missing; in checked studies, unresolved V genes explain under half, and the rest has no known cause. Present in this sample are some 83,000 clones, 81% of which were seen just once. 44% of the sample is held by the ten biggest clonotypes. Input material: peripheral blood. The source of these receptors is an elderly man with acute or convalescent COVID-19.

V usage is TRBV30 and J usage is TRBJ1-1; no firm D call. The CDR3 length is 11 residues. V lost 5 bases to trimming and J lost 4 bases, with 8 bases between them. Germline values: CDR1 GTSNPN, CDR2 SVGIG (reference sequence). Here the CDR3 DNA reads TGTGCCTGGGCTAGACCCACTGAAGCTTTCTTT. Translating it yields CAWARPTEAFF. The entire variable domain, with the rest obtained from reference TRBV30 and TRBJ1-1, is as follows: SQTIHQWPATLVQPVGSPLSLECTVEGTSNPNLYWYRQAAGRGLQLLFYSVGIGQISSEVPQNLSASRPQDRQFILSSKKLLLSDSGFYLCAWARPTEAFFGQGTRLTVV.

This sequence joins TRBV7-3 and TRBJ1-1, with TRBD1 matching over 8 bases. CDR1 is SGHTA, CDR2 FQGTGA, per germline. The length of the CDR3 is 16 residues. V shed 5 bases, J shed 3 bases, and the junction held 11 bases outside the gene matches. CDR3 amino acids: CASSPGARTGHTEAFF. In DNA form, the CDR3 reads TGTGCCAGCAGCCCAGGAGCTAGGACAGGGCACACTGAAGCTTTCTTT.

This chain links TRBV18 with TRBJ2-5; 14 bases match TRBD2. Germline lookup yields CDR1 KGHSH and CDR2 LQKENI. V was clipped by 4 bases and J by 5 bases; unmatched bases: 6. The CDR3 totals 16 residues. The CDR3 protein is CASSQGLAGVGETQYF. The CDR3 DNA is TGTGCCAGCTCACAGGGACTAGCGGGAGTAGGGGAGACCCAGTACTTC.

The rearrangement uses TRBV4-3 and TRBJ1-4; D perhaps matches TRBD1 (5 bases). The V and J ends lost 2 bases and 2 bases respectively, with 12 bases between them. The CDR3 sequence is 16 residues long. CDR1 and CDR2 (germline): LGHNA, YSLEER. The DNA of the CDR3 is TGCGCCAGCAGCCAACAGGGTCTAGTGACTAATGAAAAACTGTTTTTT. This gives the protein CASSQQGLVTNEKLFF.

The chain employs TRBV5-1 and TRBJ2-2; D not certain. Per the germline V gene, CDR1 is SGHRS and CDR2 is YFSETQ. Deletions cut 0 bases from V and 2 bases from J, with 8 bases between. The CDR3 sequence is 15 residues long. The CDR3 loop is CASSLVQINTGELFF. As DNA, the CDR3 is TGCGCCAGCAGCTTGGTCCAGATTAACACCGGGGAGCTGTTTTTT.

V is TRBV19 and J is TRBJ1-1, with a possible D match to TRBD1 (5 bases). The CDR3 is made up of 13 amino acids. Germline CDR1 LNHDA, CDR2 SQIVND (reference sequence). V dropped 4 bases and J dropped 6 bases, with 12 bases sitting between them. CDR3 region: CASSTRQLPEAFF. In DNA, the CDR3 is TGTGCCAGTAGTACTAGACAGTTACCTGAAGCTTTCTTT.

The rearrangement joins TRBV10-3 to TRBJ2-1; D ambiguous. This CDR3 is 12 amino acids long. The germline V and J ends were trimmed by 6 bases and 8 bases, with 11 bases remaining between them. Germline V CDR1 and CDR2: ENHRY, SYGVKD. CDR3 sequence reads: CAISPQADEQFF. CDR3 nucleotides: TGTGCCATCAGCCCCCAGGCTGATGAGCAGTTCTTC.

CDR3 region: CASRGTGLSYGYTF. Written as DNA, the CDR3 is TGTGCCAGCAGGGGGACAGGGCTATCCTATGGCTACACCTTC. This chain joins TRBV6-5 and TRBJ1-2; 9 nucleotides match TRBD1. The CDR3 contains 14 residues. Per germline, CDR1 MNHEY and CDR2 SVGAGI. V dropped 6 bases and J dropped 4; count of bases not matched to a gene: 6.